This T cell receptor beta chain was recovered during a study of OX40 agonist ivuxolimab in advanced cancers. About the research overall: Dosing consisted of intravenous ivuxolimab at 0.01 to 10 mg/kg every 2 weeks.

As to this clone: Its antigen is not identified.

Points from the study as a whole: Expanded peripheral T cell antigen specificity was not determined.

If patients had autoimmune disease history or systemic immunosuppression, they were excluded. Produced via immunoSEQ multiplex PCR; TCRdb's table is partial and in-frame only. Seen here are approximately 50,000 clones, around nine tenths observed once, and the top ten hold around 0.8%. The V end was cut by 0 bases, the J end by 3 bases, with 5 bases between. CDR1 is SGHTA and CDR2 is FQGNSA in the germline V gene. The CDR3 is 13 amino acids. The receptor comes from an adult with an advanced solid tumor such as melanoma, head and neck, liver or kidney cancer. The chain couples TRBV7-2 to TRBJ2-5; D remains ambiguous. The input for sequencing was CD4+ or CD8+ T cells sorted from blood, taken in a trial of the OX40 agonist ivuxolimab. This CDR3 is CASSLAKEETQYF. The CDR3 nucleotides read TGTGCCAGCAGCTTAGCAAAAGAAGAGACCCAGTACTTC.